This T cell receptor beta chain was sequenced for a study of Graves' ophthalmopathy and Graves' hyperthyroidism. Looking at the study overall: Absence of ophthalmopathy within 18 months of follow-up defined stable hyperthyroidism. Whole-study results and caveats: Blood shared most expanded thyroid clonotypes above 0.001 frequency.

The CDR3 contains 12 residues. The V and J ends lost 7 bases and 4 bases respectively, with 11 bases between them. Germline CDR1 and CDR2: MNHEY and SMNVEV (reference sequence). Patients were left out if they had other autoimmune diseases, uncontrolled infections, pregnancy or lactation. Thyroid ultrasound, orbital computed tomography, TRAb, serum thyroxine and clinical symptoms formed the basis of diagnosis. Amplifying from RNA transcripts, the study obtained TCR beta CDR3 regions. HTBI-primed first-round RT-PCR preceded second-round multiplex PCR. Using its own MiXCR run on the multiplex PCR reads, TCRdb lists one record per CDR3 protein. The table records about 1.2 million distinct CDR3 sequences, about 36% of them present only once. This clonotype was recorded a few times. Its antigen is undetermined.

The chain combines TRBV27 with TRBJ2-7; D unclear. Sequencing was done on a sample of peripheral blood or thyroid tissue (not recorded which). The clonotype originates from an adult man with Graves' hyperthyroidism. CDR3 in DNA: TGTGCCAGCACCTTACTATTATACGAGCAGTACTTC. This encodes CASTLLLYEQYF.